A selection of T cell receptor beta chains follows, all from one sample in a study of CD8 T cells in Susac syndrome. TCRdb fed the immunoSEQ multiplex PCR reads into MiXCR, producing one record per CDR3 protein. The sample lists around 69,000 distinct CDR3 sequences, around 96% occurring once. Sequenced sample: CD4+ T cells from PBMCs. The receptors stem from a human donor with multiple sclerosis. CDR3s include the opening cysteine and the closing phenylalanine or tryptophan. Fields, in order: J gene, clone size, V gene, D gene, CDR3 protein, CDR3 DNA. The D gene is left open where the match is weak. Size tells how often a clone was seen (once, few, many) or the class of an expanded clone, and some rows leave it out.

j_gene: TRBJ2-5; abundance: once; v_gene: TRBV9; d_gene: NA; CDR3aa: CASSPRGGNQETQYF; CDR3nt: TGTGCCAGCAGCCCAAGAGGTGGAAATCAAGAGACCCAGTACTTC
j_gene: TRBJ2-5; abundance: NA; v_gene: TRBV10-3; d_gene: TRBD2; CDR3aa: CAISSGGAGETQYF; CDR3nt: TGTGCCATCAGTAGCGGGGGGGCCGGAGAGACCCAGTACTTC
j_gene: TRBJ2-1; abundance: NA; v_gene: TRBV13; d_gene: TRBD2; CDR3aa: CASSQYTGTSGIEQFF; CDR3nt: TGTGCCAGCAGCCAATACACCGGGACTAGCGGTATTGAGCAGTTCTTC
j_gene: TRBJ2-3; abundance: NA; v_gene: TRBV3-1; d_gene: NA; CDR3aa: CASSQDPSGASTDTQYF; CDR3nt: TGTGCCAGCAGCCAAGATCCTTCGGGGGCGAGCACAGATACGCAGTATTTT
j_gene: TRBJ2-5; abundance: NA; v_gene: TRBV7-2; d_gene: NA; CDR3aa: CASSLSGFQETQYF; CDR3nt: TGTGCCAGCAGCTTAAGTGGGTTCCAAGAGACCCAGTACTTC
j_gene: TRBJ2-7; abundance: NA; v_gene: TRBV29-1; d_gene: TRBD2; CDR3aa: CSVEGSASSGGLTSYEQYF; CDR3nt: TGCAGCGTTGAAGGATCGGCGTCTAGCGGGGGGCTCACTTCCTACGAGCAGTACTTC
j_gene: TRBJ1-2; abundance: NA; v_gene: TRBV10-3; d_gene: TRBD1; CDR3aa: CATQGGNYGYTF; CDR3nt: TGTGCCACGCAGGGGGGAAACTATGGCTACACCTTC
j_gene: TRBJ1-6; abundance: NA; v_gene: TRBV7-9; d_gene: NA; CDR3aa: CASSLYLSSYNSPLHF; CDR3nt: TGTGCCAGCAGCTTGTACCTAAGCTCCTATAATTCACCCCTCCACTTT
j_gene: TRBJ1-5; abundance: NA; v_gene: TRBV2; d_gene: NA; CDR3aa: CASSESGISNQPQHF; CDR3nt: TGTGCCAGCAGTGAGTCTGGGATCAGCAATCAGCCCCAGCATTTT
j_gene: TRBJ2-7; abundance: NA; v_gene: TRBV5-1; d_gene: NA; CDR3aa: CASSNPTGEQYF; CDR3nt: TGCGCCAGCAGCAACCCGACAGGCGAGCAGTACTTC
j_gene: TRBJ2-3; abundance: NA; v_gene: TRBV4-2; d_gene: NA; CDR3aa: CASSQVRGWADTQYF; CDR3nt: TGTGCCAGCAGCCAAGTAAGAGGGTGGGCAGATACGCAGTATTTT
j_gene: TRBJ1-1; abundance: NA; v_gene: TRBV7-9; d_gene: TRBD1; CDR3aa: CASSLEGGQGGTEAFF; CDR3nt: TGTGCCAGCAGCTTAGAGGGGGGACAGGGCGGCACTGAAGCTTTCTTT
j_gene: TRBJ1-1; abundance: NA; v_gene: TRBV29-1; d_gene: TRBD1; CDR3aa: CSVKQGGNTEAFF; CDR3nt: TGCAGCGTAAAACAGGGGGGCAACACTGAAGCTTTCTTT
j_gene: TRBJ2-1; abundance: NA; v_gene: TRBV29-1; d_gene: NA; CDR3aa: CSGGSNEQFF; CDR3nt: TGCAGCGGTGGGAGCAATGAGCAGTTCTTC
j_gene: TRBJ1-1; abundance: NA; v_gene: TRBV28; d_gene: NA; CDR3aa: CASSETGILGTEAFF; CDR3nt: TGTGCCAGCAGTGAAACAGGGATCCTTGGGACTGAAGCTTTCTTT
j_gene: TRBJ2-7; abundance: NA; v_gene: TRBV29-1; d_gene: NA; CDR3aa: CSDPGLYEQYF; CDR3nt: TGCAGCGACCCCGGCCTCTACGAGCAGTACTTC
j_gene: TRBJ1-1; abundance: NA; v_gene: TRBV20-1; d_gene: NA; CDR3aa: CSAGNLMNTEAFF; CDR3nt: TGCAGTGCGGGGAATTTAATGAACACTGAAGCTTTCTTT
j_gene: TRBJ1-2; abundance: NA; v_gene: TRBV5-1; d_gene: NA; CDR3aa: CASSPGDGNYGYTF; CDR3nt: TGCGCCAGCAGCCCCGGGGACGGAAACTATGGCTACACCTTC
j_gene: TRBJ2-3; abundance: NA; v_gene: TRBV7-2; d_gene: TRBD2; CDR3aa: CASSGGADTQYF; CDR3nt: TGTGCCAGTAGCGGGGGGGCAGATACGCAGTATTTT
j_gene: TRBJ1-5; abundance: once; v_gene: TRBV6-2/TRBV6-3; d_gene: NA; CDR3aa: CATRRETASNQPQHF; CDR3nt: TGTGCCACCCGTAGGGAGACCGCTAGCAATCAGCCCCAGCATTTT
j_gene: TRBJ2-5; abundance: NA; v_gene: TRBV12-3/TRBV12-4; d_gene: NA; CDR3aa: CASSSRAGPQETQYF; CDR3nt: TGTGCCAGCAGCTCGAGGGCAGGACCGCAAGAGACCCAGTACTTC
j_gene: TRBJ1-4; abundance: NA; v_gene: TRBV11-2; d_gene: TRBD1; CDR3aa: CASSRTGAGREKLFF; CDR3nt: TGTGCCAGCAGCCGGACAGGAGCCGGACGAGAAAAACTGTTTTTT
j_gene: TRBJ1-1; abundance: once; v_gene: TRBV6-1; d_gene: NA; CDR3aa: CASSERRSRVLNTEAFF; CDR3nt: TGTGCCAGCAGTGAACGGCGCAGTCGTGTGCTAAACACTGAAGCTTTCTTT
j_gene: TRBJ1-1; abundance: once; v_gene: TRBV7-8; d_gene: NA; CDR3aa: CASSLREGNTEAFF; CDR3nt: TGTGCCAGCAGCCTCCGTGAAGGGAACACTGAAGCTTTCTTT
j_gene: TRBJ1-4; abundance: NA; v_gene: TRBV4-2; d_gene: NA; CDR3aa: CASSQEQGNEKLFF; CDR3nt: TGTGCCAGCAGCCAAGAACAGGGTAATGAAAAACTGTTTTTT
j_gene: TRBJ1-2; abundance: NA; v_gene: TRBV20-1; d_gene: NA; CDR3aa: CSARDTGYGYTF; CDR3nt: TGCAGTGCCCGGGACACCGGCTATGGCTACACCTTC
j_gene: TRBJ1-6; abundance: NA; v_gene: TRBV20-1; d_gene: NA; CDR3aa: CSASSGYGSPLHF; CDR3nt: TGCAGTGCTAGTTCCGGGTATGGTTCACCCCTCCACTTT
j_gene: TRBJ1-1; abundance: NA; v_gene: TRBV3-1; d_gene: NA; CDR3aa: CASRGHHSGAFF; CDR3nt: TGTGCCAGCAGAGGCCATCACTCCGGGGCTTTCTTT
j_gene: TRBJ2-6; abundance: once; v_gene: TRBV5-4; d_gene: TRBD2; CDR3aa: CASSLVGGGPAGANVLTF; CDR3nt: TGTGCCAGCAGCTTGGTCGGCGGGGGGCCCGCAGGGGCCAACGTCCTGACTTTC
j_gene: TRBJ2-3; abundance: NA; v_gene: TRBV5-6; d_gene: TRBD2; CDR3aa: CASSSGLAGVDTQYF; CDR3nt: TGTGCCAGCAGCTCCGGACTAGCGGGGGTTGATACGCAGTATTTT
j_gene: TRBJ2-7; abundance: NA; v_gene: TRBV29-1; d_gene: NA; CDR3aa: CSVEDRKGGNEQYF; CDR3nt: TGCAGCGTTGAAGATCGGAAAGGGGGAAACGAGCAGTACTTC
j_gene: TRBJ1-1; abundance: NA; v_gene: TRBV11-2; d_gene: NA; CDR3aa: CASSSYIRVAFF; CDR3nt: TGTGCCAGCAGCTCTTATATCAGGGTAGCTTTCTTT
j_gene: TRBJ1-5; abundance: NA; v_gene: TRBV12-3/TRBV12-4; d_gene: NA; CDR3aa: CASSSDRNQPQHF; CDR3nt: TGTGCCAGCAGTTCGGACAGAAATCAGCCCCAGCATTTT
j_gene: TRBJ1-2; abundance: NA; v_gene: TRBV3-1; d_gene: NA; CDR3aa: CASSQDRTPNQTNYGYTF; CDR3nt: TGTGCCAGCAGCCAAGATAGGACACCCAACCAGACTAACTATGGCTACACCTTC
j_gene: TRBJ2-5; abundance: few; v_gene: TRBV29-1; d_gene: NA; CDR3aa: CSVDSHLRPGETQYF; CDR3nt: TGCAGCGTTGACTCCCATCTCAGGCCGGGGGAGACCCAGTACTTC